This T cell receptor (beta chain) was captured in a study of blood T cells in healthy people across ages. Study-level findings and limits: Samples with more naive T cells showed higher observed beta diversity.

Trimming pared 2 bases from V and 2 bases from J, leaving 17 bases between. The CDR3 extends over 17 amino acids. Germline CDR1 MGHDK, CDR2 SYGVNS. The second PCR ran roughly 6 to 11 cycles with a sample-barcoded 5' primer and J-beta primers. A single record per CDR3 protein comes from TCRdb applying MiXCR to the 5' RACE reads. This table has hundreds of thousands of distinct CDR3 sequences, roughly 64% appearing once. Of note for this clonotype: The antigen remains unidentified.

The chain couples TRBV25-1 to TRBJ2-3, with D possibly being TRBD1 (6 bases). The source is a man younger than 45 in good health. What was sequenced was blood. The CDR3 spells CASSEVGTSEITDTQYF. The CDR3 nucleotides read TGTGCCAGCAGTGAAGTTGGGACATCCGAAATCACAGATACGCAGTATTTT.